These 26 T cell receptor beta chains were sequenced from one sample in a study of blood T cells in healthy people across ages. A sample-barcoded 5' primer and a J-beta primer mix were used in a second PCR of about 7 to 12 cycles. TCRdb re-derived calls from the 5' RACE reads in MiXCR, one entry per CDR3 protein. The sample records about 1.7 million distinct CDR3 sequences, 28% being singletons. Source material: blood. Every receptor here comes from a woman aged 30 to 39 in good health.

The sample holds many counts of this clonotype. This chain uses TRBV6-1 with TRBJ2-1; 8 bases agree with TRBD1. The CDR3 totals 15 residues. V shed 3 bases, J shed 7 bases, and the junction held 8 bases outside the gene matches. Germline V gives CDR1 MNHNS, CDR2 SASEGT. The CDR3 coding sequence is TGTGCCAGCAGTGACTTATCGGACAGGGCAAATGAGCAGTTCTTC. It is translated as CASSDLSDRANEQFF.

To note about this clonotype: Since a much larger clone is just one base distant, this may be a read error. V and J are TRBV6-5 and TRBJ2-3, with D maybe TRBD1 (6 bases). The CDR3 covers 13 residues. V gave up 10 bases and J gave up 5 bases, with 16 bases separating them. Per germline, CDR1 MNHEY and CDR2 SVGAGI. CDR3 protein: CANRETGIDTQYF. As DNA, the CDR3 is TGTGCCAACAGAGAAACAGGGATAGATACGCAGTATTTT.

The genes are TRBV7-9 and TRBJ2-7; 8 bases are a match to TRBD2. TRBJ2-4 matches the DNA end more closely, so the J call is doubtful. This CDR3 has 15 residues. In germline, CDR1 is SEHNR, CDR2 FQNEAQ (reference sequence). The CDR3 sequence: CASRDNGGAWNIQYF. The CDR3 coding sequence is TGTGCCAGCAGGGATAACGGGGGGGCCTGGAACATTCAGTACTTC.

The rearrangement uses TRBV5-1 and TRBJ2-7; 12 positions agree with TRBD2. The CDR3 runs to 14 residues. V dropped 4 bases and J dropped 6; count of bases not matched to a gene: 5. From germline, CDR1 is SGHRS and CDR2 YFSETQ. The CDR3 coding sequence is TGCGCCAGCAGCGCGACTAGCGGGAGTGTCGAGCAGTACTTC. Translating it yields CASSATSGSVEQYF.

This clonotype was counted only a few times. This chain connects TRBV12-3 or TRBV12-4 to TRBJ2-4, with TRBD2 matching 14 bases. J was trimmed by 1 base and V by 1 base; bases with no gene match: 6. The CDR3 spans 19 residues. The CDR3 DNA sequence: TGTGCCAGCAGTTTAGAGACTAGCGGGGGGGCCGAGGCCAAAAACATTCAGTACTTC. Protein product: CASSLETSGGAEAKNIQYF.

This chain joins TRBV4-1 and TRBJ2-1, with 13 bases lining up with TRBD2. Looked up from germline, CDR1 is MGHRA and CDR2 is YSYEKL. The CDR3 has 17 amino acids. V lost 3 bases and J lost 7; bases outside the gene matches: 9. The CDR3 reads CASSHAGTSGALNEQFF. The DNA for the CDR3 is TGCGCCAGCAGCCACGCCGGGACTAGCGGGGCTTTAAATGAGCAGTTCTTC.

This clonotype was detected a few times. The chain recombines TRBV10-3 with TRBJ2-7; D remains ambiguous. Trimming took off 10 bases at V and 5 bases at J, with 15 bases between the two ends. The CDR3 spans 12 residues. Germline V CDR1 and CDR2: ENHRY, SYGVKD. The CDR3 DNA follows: TGTGCCAGCGCGACTCCGGGCGACGAGCAGTACTTC. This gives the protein CASATPGDEQYF.

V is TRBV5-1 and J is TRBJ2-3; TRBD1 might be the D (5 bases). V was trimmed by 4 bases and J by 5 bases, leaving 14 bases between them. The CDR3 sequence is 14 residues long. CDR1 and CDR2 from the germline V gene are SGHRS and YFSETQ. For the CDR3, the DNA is TGCGCCAGCAGCCTAGACCCACAGGTAGATACGCAGTATTTT. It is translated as CASSLDPQVDTQYF.

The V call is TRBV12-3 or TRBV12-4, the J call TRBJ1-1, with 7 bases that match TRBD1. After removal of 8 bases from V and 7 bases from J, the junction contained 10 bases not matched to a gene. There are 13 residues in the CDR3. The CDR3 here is CASLSTGRVEAFF. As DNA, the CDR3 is TGTGCCAGCCTATCGACAGGGCGGGTTGAAGCTTTCTTT.

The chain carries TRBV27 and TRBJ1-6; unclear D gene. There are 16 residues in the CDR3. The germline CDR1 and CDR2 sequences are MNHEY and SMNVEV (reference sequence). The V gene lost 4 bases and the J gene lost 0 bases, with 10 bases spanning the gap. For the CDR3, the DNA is TGTGCCAGCAGTTCGACGGTTAGCTCCTATAATTCACCCCTCCACTTT. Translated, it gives CASSSTVSSYNSPLHF.

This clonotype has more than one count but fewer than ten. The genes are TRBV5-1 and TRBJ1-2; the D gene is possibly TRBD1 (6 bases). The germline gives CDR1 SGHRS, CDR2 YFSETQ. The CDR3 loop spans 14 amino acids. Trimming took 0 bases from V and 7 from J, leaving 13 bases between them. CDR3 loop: CASSLGSGVGGYTF. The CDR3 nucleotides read TGCGCCAGCAGCTTGGGCTCAGGGGTCGGTGGCTACACCTTC.

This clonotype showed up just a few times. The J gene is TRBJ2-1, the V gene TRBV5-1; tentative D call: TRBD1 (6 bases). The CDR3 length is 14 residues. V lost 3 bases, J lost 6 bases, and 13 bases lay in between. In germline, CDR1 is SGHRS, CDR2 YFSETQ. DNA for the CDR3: TGCGCCAGCAGCTCCCGGACAGCTACCAATGAGCAGTTCTTC. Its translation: CASSSRTATNEQFF.

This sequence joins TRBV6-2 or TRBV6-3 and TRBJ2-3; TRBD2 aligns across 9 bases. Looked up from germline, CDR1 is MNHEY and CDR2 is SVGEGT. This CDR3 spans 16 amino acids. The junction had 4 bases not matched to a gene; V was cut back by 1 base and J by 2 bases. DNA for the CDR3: TGTGCCAGCAGTTACTTCTCTAGCGGGACCACAGATACGCAGTATTTT. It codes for CASSYFSSGTTDTQYF.

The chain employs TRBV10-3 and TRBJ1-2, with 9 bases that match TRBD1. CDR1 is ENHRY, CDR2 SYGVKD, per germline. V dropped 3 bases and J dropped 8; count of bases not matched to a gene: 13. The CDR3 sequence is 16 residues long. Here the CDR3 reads CAISDEQTGGGGGYTF. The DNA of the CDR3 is TGTGCCATCAGTGATGAACAAACAGGGGGCGGCGGCGGCTACACCTTC.

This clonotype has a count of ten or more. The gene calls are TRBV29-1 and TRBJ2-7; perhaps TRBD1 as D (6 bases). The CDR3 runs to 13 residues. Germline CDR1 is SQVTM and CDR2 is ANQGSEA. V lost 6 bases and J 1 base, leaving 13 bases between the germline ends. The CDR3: CSVCQGKSYEQYF. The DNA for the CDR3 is TGCAGCGTGTGTCAGGGGAAATCCTACGAGCAGTACTTC.

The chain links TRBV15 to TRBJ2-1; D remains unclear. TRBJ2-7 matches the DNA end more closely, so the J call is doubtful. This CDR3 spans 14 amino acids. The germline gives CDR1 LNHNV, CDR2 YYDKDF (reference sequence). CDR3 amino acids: CATSRVTNTYEQYF. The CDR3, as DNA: TGTGCCACCAGCAGAGTTACGAATACCTACGAGCAGTACTTC.

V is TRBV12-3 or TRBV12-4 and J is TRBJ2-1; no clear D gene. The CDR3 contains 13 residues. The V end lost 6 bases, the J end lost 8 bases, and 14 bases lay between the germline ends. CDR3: CASSRSRRDEQFF. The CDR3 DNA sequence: TGTGCCAGCAGCCGATCACGTCGGGATGAGCAGTTCTTC.

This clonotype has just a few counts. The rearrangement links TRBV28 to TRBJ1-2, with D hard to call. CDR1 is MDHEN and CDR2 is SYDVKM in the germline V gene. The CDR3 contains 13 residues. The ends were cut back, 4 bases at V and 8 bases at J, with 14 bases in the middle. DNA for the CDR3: TGTGCCAGCAGTTCCCCCCCGCCGAAAGGCTACACCTTC. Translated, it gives CASSSPPPKGYTF.

The CDR3 sequence: CAISELAGDPTQYF. CDR3 bases: TGTGCCATCAGTGAGCTAGCGGGGGATCCTACGCAGTATTTT. V usage is TRBV10-3 and J usage is TRBJ2-3; 10 bases are shared with TRBD2. Per germline, CDR1 ENHRY and CDR2 SYGVKD. V was clipped by 2 bases and J by 8 bases; unmatched bases: 4. The CDR3 is 14 residues long.

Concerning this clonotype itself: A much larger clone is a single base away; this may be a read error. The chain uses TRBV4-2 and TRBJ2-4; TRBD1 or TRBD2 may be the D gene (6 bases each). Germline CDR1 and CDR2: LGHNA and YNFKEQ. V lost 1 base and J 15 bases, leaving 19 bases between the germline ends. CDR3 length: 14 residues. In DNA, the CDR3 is TGTGCCAGCAGCCAAGGGGTGGGGGGCTACGAGCGGTACTTC. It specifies CASSQGVGGYERYF.

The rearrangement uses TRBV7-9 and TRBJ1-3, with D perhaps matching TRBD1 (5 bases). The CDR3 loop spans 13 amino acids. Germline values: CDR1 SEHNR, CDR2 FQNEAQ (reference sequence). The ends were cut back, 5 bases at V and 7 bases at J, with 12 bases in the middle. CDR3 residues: CASSPGTANTIYF. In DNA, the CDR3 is TGTGCCAGCAGCCCCGGGACGGCGAACACCATATATTTT.

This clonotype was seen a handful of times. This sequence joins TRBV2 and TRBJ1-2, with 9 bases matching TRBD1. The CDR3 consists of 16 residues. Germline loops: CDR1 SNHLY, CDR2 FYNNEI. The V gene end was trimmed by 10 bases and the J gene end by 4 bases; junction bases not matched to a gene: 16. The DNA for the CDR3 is TGTGCCACTCAATTCCCCGGGACAGGGTCTCTCTATGGCTACACCTTC. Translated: CATQFPGTGSLYGYTF.

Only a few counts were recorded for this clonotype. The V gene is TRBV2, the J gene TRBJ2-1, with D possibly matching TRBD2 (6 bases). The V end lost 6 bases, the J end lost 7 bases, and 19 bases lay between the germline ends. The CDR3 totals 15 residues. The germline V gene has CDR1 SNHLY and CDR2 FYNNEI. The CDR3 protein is CASRELAQRGNEQFF. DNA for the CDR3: TGTGCCAGCAGGGAACTAGCTCAAAGGGGTAATGAGCAGTTCTTC.

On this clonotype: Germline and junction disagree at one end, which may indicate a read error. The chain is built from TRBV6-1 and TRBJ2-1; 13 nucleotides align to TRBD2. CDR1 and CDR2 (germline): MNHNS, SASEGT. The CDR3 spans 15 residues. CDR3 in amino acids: CASAPGTSGDNEQVF. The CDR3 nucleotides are TGTGCCAGCGCCCCGGGGACTAGCGGGGACAATGAGCAGGTCTTC.

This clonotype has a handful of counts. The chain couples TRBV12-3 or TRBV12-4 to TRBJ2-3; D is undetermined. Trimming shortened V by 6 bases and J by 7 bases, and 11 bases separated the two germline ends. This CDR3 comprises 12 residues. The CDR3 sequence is CASSRSRNTQYF. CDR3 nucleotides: TGTGCCAGCAGCCGTTCTCGCAATACGCAGTATTTT.

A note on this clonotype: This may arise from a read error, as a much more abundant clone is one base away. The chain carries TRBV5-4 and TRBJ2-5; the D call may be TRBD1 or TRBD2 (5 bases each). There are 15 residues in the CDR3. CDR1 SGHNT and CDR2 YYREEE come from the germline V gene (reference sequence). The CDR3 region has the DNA TGTGTCAGCAGCGCCCGGGACGACCCCAGGGAGACCCAGTACTTC. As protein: CVSSARDDPRETQYF. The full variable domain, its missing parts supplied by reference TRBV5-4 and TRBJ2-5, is ETGVTQSPTHLIKTRGQQVTLRCSSQSGHNTVSWYQQALGQGPQFIFQYYREEENGRGNFPPRFSGLQFPNYSSELNVNALELDDSALYLCVSSARDDPRETQYFGPGTRLLVL.